The rows below give T cell receptor beta chains drawn from one sample of a study of OX40 agonist ivuxolimab in advanced cancers. The protocol was immunoSEQ multiplex PCR, while the TCRdb copy is restricted to in-frame clones and leaves out a portion. Found here are around 72,000 clones, 75% to 90% of them singletons; the top ten hold about 8.2%. This specimen was CD4+ or CD8+ T cells sorted from blood, taken in a trial of the OX40 agonist ivuxolimab. All receptors derive from an adult with an advanced solid tumor such as melanoma, head and neck, liver or kidney cancer. Both conserved end residues are part of each CDR3. The D gene is left open where the match is weak. Expanded clones get a size class; other rows say once, few or many, or leave the size out.

J gene: TRBJ1-2
V gene: TRBV15
clone size: .
D gene: .
CDR3 protein: CASSPTGRAGYTF
CDR3 DNA: TGTGCCTCGAGCCCGACAGGACGCGCGGGCTACACCTTC

J gene: TRBJ1-1
V gene: TRBV7-2
clone size: .
D gene: .
CDR3 protein: CASSLQGSTEAFF
CDR3 DNA: TGTGCCAGCAGCTTACAGGGAAGTACTGAAGCTTTCTTT

J gene: TRBJ2-2
V gene: TRBV6-1
clone size: once
D gene: .
CDR3 protein: CASSEAPGSVGELFF
CDR3 DNA: TGTGCCAGCAGTGAAGCCCCCGGATCTGTCGGGGAGCTGTTTTTT

J gene: TRBJ1-5
V gene: TRBV19
clone size: .
D gene: .
CDR3 protein: CASSPGLNQPQHF
CDR3 DNA: TGTGCCAGTAGCCCAGGGTTGAATCAGCCCCAGCATTTT

J gene: TRBJ1-5
V gene: TRBV4-2
clone size: .
D gene: .
CDR3 protein: CASSAGEGQPQHF
CDR3 DNA: TGTGCCAGCAGCGCAGGGGAAGGACAGCCCCAGCATTTT

J gene: TRBJ2-7
V gene: TRBV6-1
clone size: .
D gene: .
CDR3 protein: CASSAYEQYF
CDR3 DNA: TGTGCCAGCAGTGCCTACGAGCAGTACTTC

J gene: TRBJ2-1
V gene: TRBV7-2
clone size: few
D gene: .
CDR3 protein: CASSLDWSSYNEQFF
CDR3 DNA: TGTGCCAGCAGCTTAGACTGGAGCTCCTACAATGAGCAGTTCTTC

J gene: TRBJ2-2
V gene: TRBV28
clone size: once
D gene: .
CDR3 protein: CASSPLDPNTGELFF
CDR3 DNA: TGTGCCAGCAGTCCCTTGGACCCTAACACCGGGGAGCTGTTTTTT

J gene: TRBJ2-5
V gene: TRBV9
clone size: .
D gene: .
CDR3 protein: CASSPGQGGETQYF
CDR3 DNA: TGTGCCAGCAGCCCTGGGCAGGGAGGAGAGACCCAGTACTTC

J gene: TRBJ2-1
V gene: TRBV7-2
clone size: .
D gene: .
CDR3 protein: CASSARMYNEQFF
CDR3 DNA: TGTGCCAGCAGCGCGAGGATGTACAATGAGCAGTTCTTC

J gene: TRBJ2-7
V gene: TRBV6-1
clone size: .
D gene: .
CDR3 protein: CASIPSGLGEQYF
CDR3 DNA: TGTGCCAGCATACCGAGCGGCCTAGGGGAGCAGTACTTC

J gene: TRBJ1-4
V gene: TRBV30
clone size: .
D gene: TRBD1
CDR3 protein: CAWTPGTGGLEKLFF
CDR3 DNA: TGTGCCTGGACCCCCGGGACAGGGGGCTTGGAAAAACTGTTTTTT